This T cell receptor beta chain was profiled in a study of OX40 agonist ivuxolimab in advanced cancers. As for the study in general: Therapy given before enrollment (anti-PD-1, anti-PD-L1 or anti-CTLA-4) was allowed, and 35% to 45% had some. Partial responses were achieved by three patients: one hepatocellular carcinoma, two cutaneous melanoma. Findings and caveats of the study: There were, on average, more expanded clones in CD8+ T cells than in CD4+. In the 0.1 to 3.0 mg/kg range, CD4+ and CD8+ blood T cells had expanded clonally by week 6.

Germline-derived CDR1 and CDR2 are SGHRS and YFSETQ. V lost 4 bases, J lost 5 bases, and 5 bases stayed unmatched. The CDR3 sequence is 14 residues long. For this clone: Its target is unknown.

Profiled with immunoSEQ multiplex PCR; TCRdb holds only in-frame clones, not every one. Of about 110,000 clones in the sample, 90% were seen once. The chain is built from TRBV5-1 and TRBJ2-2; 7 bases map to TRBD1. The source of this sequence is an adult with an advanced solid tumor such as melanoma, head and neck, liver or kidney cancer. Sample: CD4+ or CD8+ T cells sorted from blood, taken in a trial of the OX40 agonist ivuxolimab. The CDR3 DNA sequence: TGCGCCAGCAGCGTGGGACAGACGACCGGGGAGCTGTTTTTT. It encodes CASSVGQTTGELFF.